This TCR beta chain was identified in a study of T cell repertoires in cytomegalovirus infection. MiXCR, applied by TCRdb to the reads, yields one record per CDR3 protein. The sample lists approximately 630,000 distinct CDR3 sequences; around 24% were seen once. The CDR3 length is 14 residues. V lost 1 base to trimming and J lost 4 bases; unmatched junction nucleotides: 0. The germline CDR1 and CDR2 sequences are SQVTM and ANQGSEA. This clonotype was recorded a few times. Antigen unknown. Regarding the study as a whole: HLA-C-restricted CMV-specific TCR beta clonotypes prevailed in the ex vivo response.

This chain joins TRBV29-1 and TRBJ2-1; 11 positions match TRBD2. The TCR sequence derives from a human donor in good health (CMV status not recorded). Some clones in this sample may be carry-over from other donors' samples. Material for sequencing was CD8+ T cells from PBMCs. The CDR3 reads CSVEGLAGYNEQFF. CDR3 coding DNA: TGCAGCGTTGAAGGACTAGCGGGGTACAATGAGCAGTTCTTC.